A single sample is the source of the 11 T cell receptor beta chains below, sequenced in a study of post-analysis software for immune sequencing data. Unique molecular identifiers had been added to the TCR beta cDNA libraries. TCRdb independently ran MiXCR on the PCR reads; one entry per CDR3 protein. Among a few hundred thousand distinct CDR3 sequences, less than 40% were seen once, and the ten largest hold around 8%. Findings and limits, study-wide: Patients showed TRBV5-6, TRBV5-1 and TRBV20-1 among 4 or 5 TRBV segments more frequent than in controls.

Their specific antigens are unknown. Sequencing was performed on blood. The source of these receptors is a girl aged 2-10 years with multiple sclerosis.

The count of this clonotype is one. This chain connects TRBV5-6 to TRBJ2-1, with 10 nucleotides matching TRBD1. The CDR3 extends over 13 amino acids. Germline trimming cut 0 bases from V and 15 bases from J; bases unmatched to any gene: 6. Germline V lookup: CDR1 SGHDT, CDR2 YYEEEE. The CDR3 protein is CASSLGTGGRRFF. The CDR3 DNA follows: TGTGCCAGCAGCTTGGGGACAGGGGGTCGGCGGTTCTTC.

This chain connects TRBV7-6 to TRBJ2-3; 10 bases are shared with TRBD1. Germline CDR1 and CDR2: SGHVS and FNYEAQ. The CDR3 extends over 15 amino acids. After removal of 3 bases from V and 3 bases from J, the junction contained 3 bases not matched to a gene. Here the CDR3 reads CASSLTGGRTDTQYF. CDR3 DNA: TGTGCCAGCAGCTTGACAGGGGGCCGGACAGATACGCAGTATTTT.

The chain joins TRBV3-1 to TRBJ2-5; 8 bases match TRBD2. J lost 1 base, V lost 0 bases, and 4 bases had no gene match. This CDR3 contains 16 residues. The germline V gene has CDR1 LGHDT and CDR2 YNNKEL (reference sequence). CDR3: CASSQDLLAAQETQYF. Written as DNA, the CDR3 is TGTGCCAGCAGCCAAGATTTACTAGCGGCCCAAGAGACCCAGTACTTC.

This clonotype was observed a few times. The rearrangement uses TRBV11-2 and TRBJ2-3; TRBD1 matches 7 bases. The CDR3 spans 16 residues. Unmatched junction bases numbered 8, after V lost 5 bases and J lost 0 bases. Germline loops: CDR1 SGHAT, CDR2 FQNNGV. The CDR3 coding sequence is TGTGCCAGCAGCGTACAGGGACAGCTTAGCACAGATACGCAGTATTTT. Protein sequence: CASSVQGQLSTDTQYF.

The chain carries TRBV5-1 and TRBJ1-1, with D maybe TRBD1 (5 bases). The CDR3 contains 15 residues. Deletions cut 5 bases from V and 5 bases from J, with 19 bases between. Germline V CDR1 and CDR2: SGHRS, YFSETQ. CDR3 bases: TGCGCCAGCAGTCCGGTCCGGGGCGGAAATACTGAAGCTTTCTTT. It yields the protein CASSPVRGGNTEAFF.

The table lists this clonotype with a few counts. This chain connects TRBV29-1 to TRBJ2-3; 10 nucleotides match TRBD2. Germline CDR1 SQVTM, CDR2 ANQGSEA. Trimming cost V 0 bases and J 3 bases; bases outside gene matches: 9. The CDR3 has 17 residues. In DNA, the CDR3 is TGCAGCGTTGAAGATAAAAAAGCGGGGGGGCTGACAGATACGCAGTATTTT. Its translation is CSVEDKKAGGLTDTQYF.

The rearrangement joins TRBV5-1 to TRBJ2-7; D may be TRBD1 or TRBD2 (5 bases each). CDR1 is SGHRS and CDR2 is YFSETQ in the germline V gene. The CDR3 sequence is 14 residues long. V was clipped by 8 bases and J by 5 bases, with 20 bases between them. CDR3 region: CASRSGTDVNEQYF. The CDR3 region has the DNA TGCGCCAGTCGTTCCGGGACGGACGTCAACGAGCAGTACTTC.

This clonotype showed up just a few times. This rearrangement joins TRBV6-6 to TRBJ2-4, with 7 bases matching TRBD1. Gene TRBJ2-5 matches the end of the DNA better, so the J call may be wrong. Germline CDR1 MNHNY, CDR2 SVGAGI (reference sequence). CDR3 length: 15 residues. CDR3: CASSPHDRVRETQYF. DNA for the CDR3: TGTGCCAGCAGTCCCCACGACAGGGTTCGAGAGACCCAGTACTTC.

This clonotype has just a few counts. The V gene is TRBV5-8, the J gene TRBJ2-4; the D gene is possibly TRBD1 (5 bases). With the DNA end fitting TRBJ2-7 better, the J assignment may be wrong. Looked up from germline, CDR1 is SGHTS and CDR2 is YDEGEE. The CDR3 length is 14 residues. CDR3 DNA: TGTGCCAGCAGCTTGCGGCAGGGTCACGACGAGCAGTACTTC. Its protein is CASSLRQGHDEQYF.

The V gene is TRBV21-1, the J gene TRBJ1-1; the table's D call, TRBD1, has no DNA check behind it. TRBV21-1 is assigned pseudogene status. The CDR3 extends over 13 amino acids. CDR3 protein: CASSLPRDTEAFF. Written as DNA, the CDR3 is TGTGCCAGCAGCTTACCCCGGGACACTGAAGCTTTCTTT.

The DNA for the CDR3 is TGTGCCAGCAGTGCCCTGAACGCAGATACGCAGTATTTT. The encoded protein is CASSALNADTQYF. The rearrangement uses TRBV6-6 and TRBJ2-3; D remains unclear. Trimming cost V 5 bases and J 4 bases, with 10 bases left between them. The CDR3 covers 13 residues. Germline assignment: CDR1 MNHNY and CDR2 SVGAGI (reference sequence).